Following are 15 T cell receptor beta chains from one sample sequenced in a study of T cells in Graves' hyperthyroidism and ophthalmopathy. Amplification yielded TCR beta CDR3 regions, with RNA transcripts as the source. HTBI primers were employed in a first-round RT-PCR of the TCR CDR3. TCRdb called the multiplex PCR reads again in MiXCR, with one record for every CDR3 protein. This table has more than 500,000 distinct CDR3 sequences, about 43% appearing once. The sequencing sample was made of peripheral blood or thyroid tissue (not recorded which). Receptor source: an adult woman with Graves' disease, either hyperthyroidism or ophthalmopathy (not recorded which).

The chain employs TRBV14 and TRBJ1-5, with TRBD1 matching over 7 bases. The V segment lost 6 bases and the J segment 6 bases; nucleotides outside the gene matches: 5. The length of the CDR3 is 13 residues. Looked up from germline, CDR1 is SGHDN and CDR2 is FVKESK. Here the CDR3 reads CASRRQGGQPQHF. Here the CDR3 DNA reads TGTGCCAGCAGAAGACAGGGAGGTCAGCCCCAGCATTTT.

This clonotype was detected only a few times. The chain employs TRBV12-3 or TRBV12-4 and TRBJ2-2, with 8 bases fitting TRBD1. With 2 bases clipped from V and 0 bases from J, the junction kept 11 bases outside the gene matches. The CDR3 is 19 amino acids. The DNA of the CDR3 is TGTGCCAGCAGTTTACCTCTACATGAGGACAGGGCGAACACCGGGGAGCTGTTTTTT. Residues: CASSLPLHEDRANTGELFF.

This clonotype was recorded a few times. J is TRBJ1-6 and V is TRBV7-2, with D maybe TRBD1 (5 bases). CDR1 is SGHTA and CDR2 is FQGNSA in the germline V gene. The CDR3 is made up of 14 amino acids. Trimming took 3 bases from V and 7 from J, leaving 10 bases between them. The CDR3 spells CASSFYRDNSPLHF. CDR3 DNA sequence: TGTGCCAGCAGCTTTTACCGGGACAATTCACCCCTCCACTTT.

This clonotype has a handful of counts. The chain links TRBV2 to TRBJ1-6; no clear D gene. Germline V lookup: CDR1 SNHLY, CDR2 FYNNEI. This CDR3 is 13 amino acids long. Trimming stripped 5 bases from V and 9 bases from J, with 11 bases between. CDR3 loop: CASSSEGISPLHF. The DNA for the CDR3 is TGTGCCAGCAGTTCGGAGGGTATTTCACCCCTCCACTTT.

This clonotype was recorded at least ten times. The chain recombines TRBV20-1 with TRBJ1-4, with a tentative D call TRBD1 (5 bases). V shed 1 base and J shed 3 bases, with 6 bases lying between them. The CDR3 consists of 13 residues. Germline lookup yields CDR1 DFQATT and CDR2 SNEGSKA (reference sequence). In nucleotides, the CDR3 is TGCAGTGCTAGAGGAGGGGCTAATGAAAAACTGTTTTTT. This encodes CSARGGANEKLFF.

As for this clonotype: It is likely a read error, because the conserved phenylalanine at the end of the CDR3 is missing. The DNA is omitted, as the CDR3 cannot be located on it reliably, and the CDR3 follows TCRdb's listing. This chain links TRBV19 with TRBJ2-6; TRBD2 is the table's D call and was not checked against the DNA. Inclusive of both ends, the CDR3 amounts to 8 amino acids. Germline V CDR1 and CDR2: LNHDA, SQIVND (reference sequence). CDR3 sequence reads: CASRSRTS.

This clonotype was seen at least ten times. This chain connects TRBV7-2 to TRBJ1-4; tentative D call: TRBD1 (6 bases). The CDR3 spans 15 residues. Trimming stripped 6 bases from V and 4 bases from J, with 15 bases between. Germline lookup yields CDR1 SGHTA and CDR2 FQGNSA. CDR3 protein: CASSRTANNNEKLFF. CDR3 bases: TGTGCCAGCAGTCGGACAGCTAACAATAATGAAAAACTGTTTTTT.

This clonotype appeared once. CDR3 sequence reads: CSVPTMLETQYF. DNA for the CDR3: TGCAGCGTTCCGACCATGCTGGAGACCCAGTACTTC. The genes are TRBV29-1 and TRBJ2-5; D remains ambiguous. Germline CDR1 and CDR2: SQVTM and ANQGSEA. V gave up 5 bases and J gave up 5 bases, with 12 bases separating them. The CDR3 length is 12 residues.

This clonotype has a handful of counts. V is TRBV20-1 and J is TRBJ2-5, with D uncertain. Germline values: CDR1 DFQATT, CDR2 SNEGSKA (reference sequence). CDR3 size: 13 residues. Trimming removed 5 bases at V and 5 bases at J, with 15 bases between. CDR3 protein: CSAQALHLETQYF. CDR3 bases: TGCAGTGCTCAAGCTCTACACTTGGAGACCCAGTACTTC.

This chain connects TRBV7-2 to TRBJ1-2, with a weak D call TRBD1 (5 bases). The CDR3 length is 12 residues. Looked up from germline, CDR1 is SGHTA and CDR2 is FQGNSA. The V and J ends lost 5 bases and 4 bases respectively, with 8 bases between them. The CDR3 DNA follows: TGTGCCAGCAGCAGGGGACCCTATGGCTACACCTTC. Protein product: CASSRGPYGYTF.

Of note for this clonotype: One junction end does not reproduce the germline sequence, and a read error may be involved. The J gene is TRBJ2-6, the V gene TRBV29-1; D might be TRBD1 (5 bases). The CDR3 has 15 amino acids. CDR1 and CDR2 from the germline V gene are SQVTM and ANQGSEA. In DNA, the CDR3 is TGCAGCGTTGTCGGCCTTACCTCTGGGGCCAATGTCCCGACTTTC. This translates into CSVVGLTSGANVPTF.

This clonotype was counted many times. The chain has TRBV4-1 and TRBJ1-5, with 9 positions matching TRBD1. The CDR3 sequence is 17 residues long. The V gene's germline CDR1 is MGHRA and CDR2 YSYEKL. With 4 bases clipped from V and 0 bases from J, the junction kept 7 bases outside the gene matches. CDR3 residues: CASSRDRVSYSNQPQHF. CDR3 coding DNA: TGCGCCAGCAGCCGGGACAGGGTCTCCTATAGCAATCAGCCCCAGCATTTT.

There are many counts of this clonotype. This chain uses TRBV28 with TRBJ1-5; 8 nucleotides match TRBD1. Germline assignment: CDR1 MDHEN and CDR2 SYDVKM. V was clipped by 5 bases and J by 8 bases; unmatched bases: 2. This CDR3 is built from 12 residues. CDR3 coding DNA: TGTGCCAGCAGTCGACAGGGGAAGCCCCAGCATTTT. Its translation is CASSRQGKPQHF.

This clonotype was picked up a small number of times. The CDR3 DNA follows: TGTGCCAGCAGCCAAGAAGCGTCGGACTCGGGAGAATCAGCTTTCTTT. It is translated as CASSQEASDSGESAFF. The chain links TRBV3-1 to TRBJ1-1; D remains ambiguous. This CDR3 comprises 16 residues. Trimming removed 0 bases from V and 10 bases from J, with 21 bases in between. Germline loops: CDR1 LGHDT, CDR2 YNNKEL (reference sequence).

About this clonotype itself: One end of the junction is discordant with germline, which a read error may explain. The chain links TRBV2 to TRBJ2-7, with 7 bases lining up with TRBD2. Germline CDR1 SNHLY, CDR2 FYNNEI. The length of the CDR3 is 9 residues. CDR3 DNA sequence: TGTGCCAGCAGCGTTCGCGGGGGTTTC. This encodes CASSVRGGF.